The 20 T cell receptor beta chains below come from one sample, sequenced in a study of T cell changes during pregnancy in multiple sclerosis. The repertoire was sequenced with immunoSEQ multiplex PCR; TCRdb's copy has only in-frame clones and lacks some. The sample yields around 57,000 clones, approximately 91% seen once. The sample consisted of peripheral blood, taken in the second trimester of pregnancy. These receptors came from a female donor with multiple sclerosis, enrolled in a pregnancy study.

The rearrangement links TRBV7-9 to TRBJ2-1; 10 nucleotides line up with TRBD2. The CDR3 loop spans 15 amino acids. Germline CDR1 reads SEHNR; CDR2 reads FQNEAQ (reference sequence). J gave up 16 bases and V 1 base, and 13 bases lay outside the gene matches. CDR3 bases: TGTGCCAGCAGCTTAGGGCTAGCGGGGGCCGCACTCCACTTCTTC. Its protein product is CASSLGLAGAALHFF. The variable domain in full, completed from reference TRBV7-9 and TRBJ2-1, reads DTGVSQNPRHKITKRGQNVTFRCDPISEHNRLYWYRQTLGQGPEFLTYFQNEAQLEKSRLLSDRFSAERPKGSFSTLEIQRTEQGDSAMYLCASSLGLAGAALHFFGPGTRLTVL.

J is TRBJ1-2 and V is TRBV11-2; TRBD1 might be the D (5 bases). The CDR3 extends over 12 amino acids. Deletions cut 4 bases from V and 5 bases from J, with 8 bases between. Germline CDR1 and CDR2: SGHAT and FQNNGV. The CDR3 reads CASSSGLYGYTF. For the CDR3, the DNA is TGTGCCAGCAGCTCAGGGTTATATGGCTACACCTTC.

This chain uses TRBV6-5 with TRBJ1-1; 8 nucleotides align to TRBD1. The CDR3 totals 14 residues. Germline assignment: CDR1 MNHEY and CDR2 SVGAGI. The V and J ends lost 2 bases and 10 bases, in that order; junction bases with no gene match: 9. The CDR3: CASSYLDRESPAFF. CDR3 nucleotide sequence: TGTGCCAGCAGTTACCTGGACAGGGAATCTCCAGCTTTCTTT.

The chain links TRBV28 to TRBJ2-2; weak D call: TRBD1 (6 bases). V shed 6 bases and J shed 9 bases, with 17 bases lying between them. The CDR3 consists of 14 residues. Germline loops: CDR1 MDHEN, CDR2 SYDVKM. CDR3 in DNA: TGTGCCAGCAGGTTGGGGGCCCGACCTTGGGAGCTGTTTTTT. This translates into CASRLGARPWELFF.

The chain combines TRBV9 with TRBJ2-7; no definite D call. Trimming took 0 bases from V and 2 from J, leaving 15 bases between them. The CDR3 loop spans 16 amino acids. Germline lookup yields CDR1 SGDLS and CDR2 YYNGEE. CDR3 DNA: TGTGCCAGCAGCGTAGCAGCGTCGGTCGACCCCTACGAGCAGTACTTC. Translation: CASSVAASVDPYEQYF.

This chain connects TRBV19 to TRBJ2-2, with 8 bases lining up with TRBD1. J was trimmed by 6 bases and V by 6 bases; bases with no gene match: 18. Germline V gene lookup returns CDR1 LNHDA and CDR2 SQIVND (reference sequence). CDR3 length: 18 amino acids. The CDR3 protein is CASSSPDRVALISGELFF. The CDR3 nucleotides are TGTGCCAGTAGCTCCCCGGACAGGGTAGCCCTAATTTCCGGGGAGCTGTTTTTT.

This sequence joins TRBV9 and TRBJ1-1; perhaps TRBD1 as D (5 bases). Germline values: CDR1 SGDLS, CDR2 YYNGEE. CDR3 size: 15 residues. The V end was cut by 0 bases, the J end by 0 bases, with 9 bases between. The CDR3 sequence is CASSVGGLMNTEAFF. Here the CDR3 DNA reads TGTGCCAGCAGCGTAGGGGGCCTCATGAACACTGAAGCTTTCTTT.

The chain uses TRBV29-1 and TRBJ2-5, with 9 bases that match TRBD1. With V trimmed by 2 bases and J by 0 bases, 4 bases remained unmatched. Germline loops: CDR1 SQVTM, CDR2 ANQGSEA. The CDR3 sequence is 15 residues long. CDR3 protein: CSVEWWDRDQETQYF. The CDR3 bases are TGCAGCGTTGAATGGTGGGACAGGGACCAAGAGACCCAGTACTTC.

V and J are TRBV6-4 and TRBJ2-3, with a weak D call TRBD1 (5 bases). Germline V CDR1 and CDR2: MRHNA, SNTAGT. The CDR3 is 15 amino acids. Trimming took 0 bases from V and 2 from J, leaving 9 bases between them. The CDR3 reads CASSDSAGHTDTQYF. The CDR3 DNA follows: TGTGCCAGCAGTGACTCCGCAGGGCACACAGATACGCAGTATTTT.

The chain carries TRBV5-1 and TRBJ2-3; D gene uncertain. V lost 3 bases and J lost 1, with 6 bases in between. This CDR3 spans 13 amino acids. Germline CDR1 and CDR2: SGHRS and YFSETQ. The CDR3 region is CASSSQGTDTQYF. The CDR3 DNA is TGCGCCAGCAGCTCACAAGGCACAGATACGCAGTATTTT. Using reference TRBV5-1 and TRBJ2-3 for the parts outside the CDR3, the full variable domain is KAGVTQTPRYLIKTRGQQVTLSCSPISGHRSVSWYQQTPGQGLQFLFEYFSETQRNKGNFPGRFSGRQFSNSRSEMNVSTLELGDSALYLCASSSQGTDTQYFGPGTRLTVL.

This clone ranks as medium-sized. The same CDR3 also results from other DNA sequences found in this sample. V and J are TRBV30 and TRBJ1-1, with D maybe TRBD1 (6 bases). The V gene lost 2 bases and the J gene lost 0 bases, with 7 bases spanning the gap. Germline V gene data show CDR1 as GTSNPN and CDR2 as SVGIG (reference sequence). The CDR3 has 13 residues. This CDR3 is CAWSTGMNTEAFF. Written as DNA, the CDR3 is TGTGCCTGGAGTACAGGGATGAACACTGAAGCTTTCTTT. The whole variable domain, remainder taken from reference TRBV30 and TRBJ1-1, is SQTIHQWPATLVQPVGSPLSLECTVEGTSNPNLYWYRQAAGRGLQLLFYSVGIGQISSEVPQNLSASRPQDRQFILSSKKLLLSDSGFYLCAWSTGMNTEAFFGQGTRLTVV.

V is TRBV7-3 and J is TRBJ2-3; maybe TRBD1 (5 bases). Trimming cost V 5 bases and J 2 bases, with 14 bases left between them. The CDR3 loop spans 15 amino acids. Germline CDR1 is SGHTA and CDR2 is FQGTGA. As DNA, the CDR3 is TGTGCCAGCAGCCCGCAGGACACCTCCACAGATACGCAGTATTTT. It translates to CASSPQDTSTDTQYF.

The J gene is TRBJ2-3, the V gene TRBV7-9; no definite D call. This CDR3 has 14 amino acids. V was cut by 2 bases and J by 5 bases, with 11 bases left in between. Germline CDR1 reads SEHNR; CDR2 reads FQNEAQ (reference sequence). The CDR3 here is CASSLSVVRDTQYF. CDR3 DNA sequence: TGTGCCAGCAGCTTAAGCGTTGTGAGAGATACGCAGTATTTT.

The CDR3 protein is CASSLDHTSGGQETQYF. The CDR3 DNA reads TGTGCCAGCAGCTTAGATCACACTAGCGGGGGCCAAGAGACCCAGTACTTC. The chain has TRBV11-2 and TRBJ2-5, with 11 positions matching TRBD2. The CDR3 sequence is 17 residues long. Germline V gene data show CDR1 as SGHAT and CDR2 as FQNNGV. V lost 0 bases and J lost 1; bases outside the gene matches: 4.

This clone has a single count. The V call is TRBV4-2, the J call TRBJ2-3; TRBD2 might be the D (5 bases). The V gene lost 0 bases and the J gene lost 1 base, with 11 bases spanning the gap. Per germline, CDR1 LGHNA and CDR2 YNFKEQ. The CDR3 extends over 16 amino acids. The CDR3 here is CASSQDGPGGTDTQYF. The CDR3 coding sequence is TGTGCCAGCAGCCAAGATGGGCCCGGGGGCACAGATACGCAGTATTTT.

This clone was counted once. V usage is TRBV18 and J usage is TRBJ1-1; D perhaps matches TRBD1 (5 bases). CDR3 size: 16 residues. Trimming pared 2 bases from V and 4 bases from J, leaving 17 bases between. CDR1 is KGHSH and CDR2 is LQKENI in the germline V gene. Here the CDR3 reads CASSPAPVREGTEAFF. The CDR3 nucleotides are TGTGCCAGCTCACCAGCCCCAGTCAGGGAGGGCACTGAAGCTTTCTTT.

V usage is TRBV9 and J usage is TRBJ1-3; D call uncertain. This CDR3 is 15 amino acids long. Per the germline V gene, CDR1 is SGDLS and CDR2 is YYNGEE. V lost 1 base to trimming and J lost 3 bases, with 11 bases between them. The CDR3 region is CASSVYGENGNTIYF. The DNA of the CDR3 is TGTGCCAGCAGCGTATACGGGGAGAATGGAAACACCATATATTTT.

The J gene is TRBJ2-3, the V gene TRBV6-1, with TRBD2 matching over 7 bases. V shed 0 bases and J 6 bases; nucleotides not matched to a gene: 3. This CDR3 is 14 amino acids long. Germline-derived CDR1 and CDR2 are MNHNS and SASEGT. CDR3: CASSEAPGRDTQYF. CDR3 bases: TGTGCCAGCAGTGAAGCCCCCGGGAGGGATACGCAGTATTTT.

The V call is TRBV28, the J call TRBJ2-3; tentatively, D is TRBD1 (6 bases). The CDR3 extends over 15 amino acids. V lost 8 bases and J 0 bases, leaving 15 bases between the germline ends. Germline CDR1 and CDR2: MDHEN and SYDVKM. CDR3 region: CASYHRAGSTDTQYF. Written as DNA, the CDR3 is TGTGCCAGCTACCACAGGGCAGGGAGCACAGATACGCAGTATTTT.

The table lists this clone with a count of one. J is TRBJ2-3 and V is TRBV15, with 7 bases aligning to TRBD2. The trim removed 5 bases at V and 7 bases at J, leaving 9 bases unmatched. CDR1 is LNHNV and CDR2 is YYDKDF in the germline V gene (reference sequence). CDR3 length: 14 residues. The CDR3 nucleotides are TGTGCCACCAGCGAGGGAGGGACTTCTTATACGCAGTATTTT. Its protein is CATSEGGTSYTQYF.